One sample yielded the 18 T cell receptor beta chains listed below, sequenced in a study of blood T cell repertoires in COVID-19. Here immunoSEQ multiplex PCR was the method, and the copy in TCRdb shows in-frame clones only, minus some. The sample holds fewer than 300,000 clones; about nine tenths are singletons and the top ten take just under 6.5%. Sequenced input: peripheral blood. The receptors were sampled from a woman aged 45-59 years with COVID-19, enrolled during active disease.

V is TRBV19 and J is TRBJ2-3; 9 bases match TRBD2. This CDR3 contains 16 residues. The germline V gene encodes CDR1 LNHDA and CDR2 SQIVND (reference sequence). J was trimmed by 1 base and V by 3 bases; bases with no gene match: 5. The CDR3 loop is CASSMAGGGGTDTQYF. The CDR3 region has the DNA TGTGCCAGTAGTATGGCGGGAGGGGGGGGCACAGATACGCAGTATTTT.

The chain uses TRBV29-1 and TRBJ2-7; 11 positions agree with TRBD2. The CDR3 consists of 14 residues. J gave up 1 base and V 7 bases, and 6 bases lay outside the gene matches. Germline lookup yields CDR1 SQVTM and CDR2 ANQGSEA. CDR3 nucleotide sequence: TGCAGCGCTCTGACTAGCGGGACTTCCTACGAGCAGTACTTC. It encodes CSALTSGTSYEQYF.

The chain joins TRBV7-9 to TRBJ2-7, with TRBD2 matching over 7 bases. The CDR3 has 15 residues. Trimming at V came to 3 bases and at J to 1 base, leaving 6 bases not matched to a gene. Germline CDR1 reads SEHNR; CDR2 reads FQNEAQ (reference sequence). The CDR3 nucleotides are TGTGCCAGCAGCTTGAGCGGGATCGGATCCTACGAGCAGTACTTC. Encoded protein: CASSLSGIGSYEQYF.

The chain recombines TRBV10-3 with TRBJ1-2; 8 bases agree with TRBD1. The V segment lost 7 bases and the J segment 4 bases; nucleotides outside the gene matches: 8. This CDR3 is 14 amino acids long. Germline-derived CDR1 and CDR2 are ENHRY and SYGVKD. DNA of the CDR3: TGTGCCATCAACTCCGGGACAGGATTCTATGGCTACACCTTC. It specifies CAINSGTGFYGYTF.

This chain links TRBV29-1 with TRBJ2-5; D perhaps matches TRBD1 (6 bases). Germline CDR1 is SQVTM and CDR2 is ANQGSEA. The CDR3 length is 12 residues. V was pared by 7 bases and J by 5 bases, with 14 bases between. The CDR3 spells CSALQGSETQYF. The CDR3 DNA sequence: TGCAGCGCACTTCAGGGGAGTGAGACCCAGTACTTC.

Here the CDR3 reads CASSERNMGRNQPQHF. CDR3 in DNA: TGTGCCAGCAGTGAAAGGAACATGGGCCGCAATCAGCCCCAGCATTTT. The chain recombines TRBV2 with TRBJ1-5; no clear D gene. Germline V lookup: CDR1 SNHLY, CDR2 FYNNEI. The CDR3 has 16 residues. The ends were cut back, 2 bases at V and 2 bases at J, with 13 bases in the middle.

The chain uses TRBV9 and TRBJ2-1, with 13 nucleotides matching TRBD2. The ends lost 4 bases at V and 8 bases at J; junction bases unmatched: 12. This CDR3 region has 17 residues. Germline CDR1 SGDLS, CDR2 YYNGEE. In nucleotides, the CDR3 is TGTGCCAGCAGCCGGCGAGGGGGACTAGCGGGAACCTATGAGCAGTTCTTC. Translation: CASSRRGGLAGTYEQFF.

The V call is TRBV6-5, the J call TRBJ2-7; D is unresolved. This CDR3 comprises 14 residues. Germline V gene data show CDR1 as MNHEY and CDR2 as SVGAGI. Deletions cut 7 bases from V and 1 base from J, with 14 bases between. In DNA, the CDR3 is TGTGCCAGCACCCCCGGCGGCATATCCTACGAGCAGTACTTC. Encoded protein: CASTPGGISYEQYF.

The chain is built from TRBV9 and TRBJ2-1, with 15 bases matching TRBD2. Per the germline V gene, CDR1 is SGDLS and CDR2 is YYNGEE. This CDR3 region has 20 residues. The V segment lost 0 bases and the J segment 7 bases; nucleotides outside the gene matches: 14. DNA for the CDR3: TGTGCCAGCAGCGTAGCGACGGGGGGCTGGACTAGCGGGAGGGCGAATGAGCAGTTCTTC. It codes for CASSVATGGWTSGRANEQFF.

The chain combines TRBV19 with TRBJ1-3; a possible D gene is TRBD1 (6 bases). V was clipped by 10 bases and J by 0 bases, with 19 bases between them. CDR3 length: 16 residues. Germline-derived CDR1 and CDR2 are LNHDA and SQIVND (reference sequence). The CDR3 DNA follows: TGTGCCACCTTGAGAGGGGGATCCGTCTCTGGAAACACCATATATTTT. It yields the protein CATLRGGSVSGNTIYF.

J is TRBJ2-7 and V is TRBV19, with TRBD2 matching over 13 bases. The V gene's germline CDR1 is LNHDA and CDR2 SQIVND (reference sequence). This CDR3 comprises 19 residues. V trimming: 5 bases; J trimming: 2 bases; junction bases outside the gene matches: 15. CDR3 nucleotide sequence: TGTGCCAGTAGTGCTGGGACTAGCGGGGACTGGTCGAAGGCCTACGAGCAGTACTTC. It encodes CASSAGTSGDWSKAYEQYF.

V usage is TRBV29-1 and J usage is TRBJ1-4, with 8 bases lining up with TRBD1. The trim removed 6 bases at V and 1 base at J, leaving 4 bases unmatched. The CDR3 sequence is 14 residues long. Germline assignment: CDR1 SQVTM and CDR2 ANQGSEA. CDR3 DNA sequence: TGCAGCGTGGTAGGACAGGGAACTAATGAAAAACTGTTTTTT. Its translation is CSVVGQGTNEKLFF.

CDR3 DNA: TGCGCCAGCGGAGGACAGGGGGCGCTTTATGGCTACACCTTC. Protein product: CASGGQGALYGYTF. The chain has TRBV5-1 and TRBJ1-2; 11 positions agree with TRBD1. CDR1 is SGHRS, CDR2 YFSETQ, per germline. The CDR3 extends over 14 amino acids. The V segment lost 7 bases and the J segment 5 bases; nucleotides outside the gene matches: 7.

This chain uses TRBV5-4 with TRBJ2-7; D is uncertain. The CDR3 loop spans 13 amino acids. Germline CDR1 reads SGHNT; CDR2 reads YYREEE (reference sequence). The ends were cut back, 0 bases at V and 6 bases at J, with 10 bases in the middle. This chain's CDR3 is CASSLDPSGEQYF. The CDR3 nucleotides are TGTGCCAGCAGCTTGGATCCGTCGGGCGAGCAGTACTTC.

The chain couples TRBV11-2 to TRBJ2-4; 8 bases fit TRBD2. The ends lost 0 bases at V and 0 bases at J; junction bases unmatched: 4. The CDR3 has 17 amino acids. Germline values: CDR1 SGHAT, CDR2 FQNNGV. The CDR3 nucleotides are TGTGCCAGCAGCTTAGATGGGACTAGGCTAGCCAAAAACATTCAGTACTTC. Encoded protein: CASSLDGTRLAKNIQYF.

This sequence joins TRBV7-2 and TRBJ1-1; D may be TRBD1 (6 bases). CDR3 length: 13 amino acids. The germline gives CDR1 SGHTA, CDR2 FQGNSA. V lost 7 bases and J lost 3, with 12 bases in between. The CDR3 protein is CASKKQGDTEAFF. Here the CDR3 DNA reads TGTGCCAGCAAAAAACAGGGTGACACTGAAGCTTTCTTT.

The chain carries TRBV7-9 and TRBJ1-6, with D maybe TRBD1 (5 bases). V was trimmed by 4 bases and J by 8 bases, leaving 15 bases between them. The CDR3 totals 15 residues. The germline CDR1 and CDR2 sequences are SEHNR and FQNEAQ (reference sequence). The DNA for the CDR3 is TGTGCCAGCAGCTCCCTTGCGGGGCTCTATTCACCCCTCCACTTT. Translating gives CASSSLAGLYSPLHF.

CDR3 residues: CASSLKGPYGYTF. The CDR3 nucleotides read TGTGCCAGCAGTTTGAAGGGGCCCTATGGCTACACCTTC. The gene calls are TRBV27 and TRBJ1-2; the D gene is possibly TRBD1 (5 bases). Trimming took 3 bases from V and 4 from J, leaving 9 bases between them. Germline loops: CDR1 MNHEY, CDR2 SMNVEV (reference sequence). This CDR3 contains 13 residues.